This T cell receptor beta chain was captured in a study of shared clonotypes between healthy human individuals. Study-level findings and limits: The researchers took only blood, and tissue repertoires probably look different.

On this clone itself: Its matching antigen is unknown.

Deep level was the assay's run setting. Replicate PCRs were loaded with 300 ng DNA from unsorted PBMC, around 30,000 T cell genomes. Sequencing used immunoSEQ multiplex PCR; TCRdb keeps in-frame clones, though not all of them. The repertoire has a few hundred thousand clones, approximately 79% of them found once; the top ten carry over 9.5%. Every donor, a Caucasian adult, lived in Nashville, Tennessee. CDR3 length: 15 residues. Germline values: CDR1 KGHSH, CDR2 LQKENI. With 3 bases clipped from V and 4 bases from J, the junction kept 4 bases outside the gene matches. This chain links TRBV18 with TRBJ2-1; 9 bases map to TRBD2. The sequence was obtained from a middle-aged woman in good health. Some clones in this sample may be carry-over from other donors' samples. Sequenced sample: PBMCs. The CDR3 sequence is CASSPTSGHYNEQFF. The CDR3 nucleotides are TGTGCCAGCTCACCGACTAGCGGACATTACAATGAGCAGTTCTTC.